This TCR beta chain was captured in a study of blood T cell repertoires in COVID-19 (dated by TCRdb to 2020 to 2021). Concerning the study at large: Collaborator samples came from the United States, Italy and Spain and covered acute and convalescent phases of COVID-19. The material from the prospective study consisted of cDNA or gDNA derived from T cells, B-cell-depleted T cells, or PBMCs. Deeply sampled blood TCRbeta repertoires from subjects exposed to, actively infected with, or recovered from COVID-19 were included in the dataset. The repertoires were released in a freely available public database intended as a resource for research on the immune response to SARS-CoV-2. The samples were drawn from the first 160 participants of the ongoing ImmuneRACE study and from 950 to 1,500 subjects provided by 6 global collaborators. A de-identified subject ID, COVID-19 status, age in years and sex were almost always included in the sample metadata. Where available, HLA class I and class II types were obtained from metadata supplied by the sample provider rather than from assay-based typing. The full study reports these points: The quantity of clinical and demographic metadata differed by source and by participant and was supplied without curation.

As to this clone: Its binding antigen is unknown. One base away there is no much larger clone; base qualities are not given.

Whole blood was collected in K2EDTA tubes by collaborating institutions according to the institutions' own protocols. Collaborator samples were shipped for TCRbeta analysis as frozen whole blood, isolated PBMCs, or DNA extracted from either sample type. A distance of 9 bases separates the germline ends of V and J, which lose 2 bases and 0 bases respectively. As encoded in the germline V gene, CDR1 is SGHTS while CDR2 is YDEGEE. The CDR3 numbers 16 residues from cysteine through phenylalanine. The DNA shown is the 48-base CDR3, in frame from base 1. TCRbeta CDR3 regions were amplified from genomic DNA by means of the immunoSEQ Assay, a bias-controlled multiplex PCR. The study's processing was this. Within the assay, amplification of reference gene primers was used to estimate how many nucleated cells each sample contained. To quantify the absolute abundance of each unique TCRbeta CDR3 rearrangement, sequence reads were collapsed and filtered. For each sample, productive Simpson clonality was calculated as the square root of Simpson's diversity index over productive rearrangements. TCRdb obtained this table from immuneACCESS and retained in-frame rearrangements with V and J assigned. These tables miss some clones; where compared with another copy, unresolved V genes account for less than half of the shortfall, and the remainder is unexplained. V, J and clone size are taken as reported in that table, and D and trimming were inferred from the DNA itself. Present in this sample are 140,000 to 150,000 clones, about 87% of which were seen just once. The top ten constitute around 6.1% of the sample.

This receptor was taken from an elderly man with acute or convalescent COVID-19. The chain is made from TRBV5-8 and TRBJ2-6, with the D gene not confidently named. Sequencing used peripheral blood. The CDR3 sequence is CASSLYGFSGANVLTF. The DNA reads as follows: TGTGCCAGCAGCTTATACGGGTTCTCTGGGGCCAACGTCCTGACTTTC.